These 19 T cell receptor beta chains were all obtained from the same sample, sequenced in a study of cytomegalovirus exposure and HLA in healthy donors. Use of 60 Vbeta and 13 Jbeta primers characterized the PCR. TCRdb keeps only in-frame clones here, not all; method: immunoSEQ multiplex PCR. This table has approximately 100,000 clones, 74% appearing once. Specimen: PBMCs. The receptors were sampled from a man aged 50 to 59 in good health and CMV-seropositive.

In this sample, this clone turned up a few times. The CDR3, as DNA: TGTGCCTGGAGTGGGAGACTTAACAACTATGGCTACACCTTC. As protein: CAWSGRLNNYGYTF. The J gene is TRBJ1-2, the V gene TRBV30, with D hard to call. The CDR3 length is 14 residues. The germline gives CDR1 GTSNPN, CDR2 SVGIG (reference sequence). Trimming left V 1 base short and J 2 bases short, with 11 bases between.

The V call is TRBV7-3, the J call TRBJ1-2, with no clear D. This CDR3 is built from 13 residues. V was shortened by 5 bases and J by 5 bases, with 12 bases between the two germline ends. Germline CDR1 SGHTA, CDR2 FQGTGA. The CDR3 nucleotides are TGTGCCAGCAGCGCAGACGCGGGGTATGGCTACACCTTC. Protein: CASSADAGYGYTF.

This rearrangement joins TRBV5-1 to TRBJ2-3; 8 bases map to TRBD2. The CDR3 has 15 residues. Germline CDR1 is SGHRS and CDR2 is YFSETQ. The V gene end was trimmed by 2 bases and the J gene end by 0 bases; junction bases not matched to a gene: 2. Here the CDR3 DNA reads TGCGCCAGCAGCTTATCGGGGGGGAGCACAGATACGCAGTATTTT. The encoded protein is CASSLSGGSTDTQYF.

The chain joins TRBV14 to TRBJ2-7; weak D call: TRBD2 (6 bases). Per the germline V gene, CDR1 is SGHDN and CDR2 is FVKESK. The CDR3 runs to 17 residues. The V end lost 1 base, the J end lost 3 bases, and 19 bases lay between the germline ends. CDR3 loop: CASSQGVVGGYFYEQYF. The CDR3 region has the DNA TGTGCCAGCAGCCAAGGGGTCGTTGGGGGGTACTTCTACGAGCAGTACTTC.

The chain couples TRBV7-3 to TRBJ1-1; D might be TRBD1 (5 bases). The CDR3 contains 14 residues. The V gene lost 3 bases and the J gene lost 4 bases, with 12 bases spanning the gap. Germline CDR1 and CDR2: SGHTA and FQGTGA. The CDR3 loop is CASSLEQVATEAFF. CDR3 DNA: TGTGCCAGCAGCTTGGAACAGGTGGCCACTGAAGCTTTCTTT. Supplemented by reference TRBV7-3 and TRBJ1-1, the full variable domain reads GAGVSQTPSNKVTEKGKYVELRCDPISGHTALYWYRQSLGQGPEFLIYFQGTGAADDSGLPNDRFFAVRPEGSVSTLKIQRTERGDSAVYLCASSLEQVATEAFFGQGTRLTVV.

The V call is TRBV4-1, the J call TRBJ1-3; 7 bases are shared with TRBD1. V shed 0 bases and J 0 bases; nucleotides not matched to a gene: 5. Looked up from germline, CDR1 is MGHRA and CDR2 is YSYEKL. The CDR3 spans 17 residues. The CDR3 region has the DNA TGCGCCAGCAGCCAAGATCAAGGGACAGCCTCTGGAAACACCATATATTTT. Translated: CASSQDQGTASGNTIYF.

The J gene is TRBJ2-5, the V gene TRBV27, with 8 bases that match TRBD1. Germline trimming cut 3 bases from V and 3 bases from J; bases unmatched to any gene: 3. Germline V lookup: CDR1 MNHEY, CDR2 SMNVEV (reference sequence). The CDR3 runs to 14 residues. CDR3 residues: CASSFGQGKETQYF. The CDR3 DNA sequence: TGTGCCAGCAGTTTCGGACAGGGAAAAGAGACCCAGTACTTC.

This sequence joins TRBV6-5 and TRBJ1-5; D remains unclear. V lost 2 bases to trimming and J lost 3 bases, with 11 bases between them. The CDR3 has 15 amino acids. Germline V gives CDR1 MNHEY, CDR2 SVGAGI. The chain's CDR3 is CASSYGGLNNQPQHF. Written as DNA, the CDR3 is TGTGCCAGCAGTTACGGCGGCCTGAACAATCAGCCCCAGCATTTT.

This clone was found a few times. The CDR3 DNA sequence: TGTGCCAGTAAAAAGCGGGGGGCGGTAGATACGCAGTATTTT. This gives the protein CASKKRGAVDTQYF. This chain joins TRBV19 and TRBJ2-3; 9 bases agree with TRBD2. The CDR3 consists of 14 residues. V lost 7 bases to trimming and J lost 5 bases; unmatched junction nucleotides: 7. The germline gives CDR1 LNHDA, CDR2 SQIVND (reference sequence).

CDR3 DNA: TGTGCCAGCAGCTTGCCAGAAAGCTATGGCTACACCTTC. Its protein product is CASSLPESYGYTF. This chain uses TRBV5-4 with TRBJ1-2; D gene unclear. The CDR3 contains 13 residues. Germline V gives CDR1 SGHNT, CDR2 YYREEE (reference sequence). Trimming took off 1 base at V and 4 bases at J, with 8 bases between the two ends.

The chain links TRBV19 to TRBJ2-7; D gene unclear. V was cut by 1 base and J by 7 bases, with 20 bases left in between. This CDR3 has 16 residues. Germline lookup yields CDR1 LNHDA and CDR2 SQIVND (reference sequence). CDR3 protein: CASSIASRSGLEEQYF. The CDR3 nucleotides read TGTGCCAGTAGTATAGCGTCGAGGTCGGGTTTGGAGGAGCAGTACTTC.

V gene TRBV11-3 combines with J gene TRBJ2-1; D is unclear. This CDR3 has 12 amino acids. V was clipped by 6 bases and J by 5 bases, with 8 bases between them. In germline, CDR1 is SGHNT, CDR2 YENEEA. In DNA, the CDR3 is TGTGCCAGCAGTACTCTTAACAATGAGCAGTTCTTC. Its protein product is CASSTLNNEQFF.

The chain combines TRBV5-6 with TRBJ2-2; 10 nucleotides align to TRBD2. After removal of 0 bases from V and 4 bases from J, the junction contained 3 bases not matched to a gene. Germline lookup yields CDR1 SGHDT and CDR2 YYEEEE. This CDR3 is 16 amino acids long. The CDR3 reads CASSLVGLASTGELFF. The DNA for the CDR3 is TGTGCCAGCAGCTTGGTGGGACTAGCGAGCACCGGGGAGCTGTTTTTT.

DNA for the CDR3: TGTGCCAGCAGCTTAGAGGGGCGCCCAGAGACCCAGTACTTC. This sequence encodes CASSLEGRPETQYF. The chain joins TRBV11-1 to TRBJ2-5; D possibly corresponds to TRBD1 (5 bases). Germline V gene data show CDR1 as SGHAT and CDR2 as FQDESV (reference sequence). The length of the CDR3 is 14 residues. With 1 base removed from V and 4 bases from J, the gap between germline ends came to 10 bases.

This clone has more than one count but fewer than ten. The V gene is TRBV11-2, the J gene TRBJ2-1, with 9 bases matching TRBD2. Trimming cost V 3 bases and J 5 bases; bases outside gene matches: 5. Germline V CDR1 and CDR2: SGHAT, FQNNGV. The CDR3 length is 15 residues. The CDR3 nucleotides read TGTGCCAGCAGCTTTAGCCTAGCGGGAAACAATGAGCAGTTCTTC. Translation: CASSFSLAGNNEQFF.

The chain uses TRBV30 and TRBJ1-2; D gene unclear. Trimming took 0 bases from V and 7 from J, leaving 12 bases between them. CDR1 and CDR2 from the germline V gene are GTSNPN and SVGIG (reference sequence). The CDR3 is 13 residues long. The DNA of the CDR3 is TGTGCCTGGAGTGTAGACAACCCCGCTGGCTACACCTTC. The encoded protein is CAWSVDNPAGYTF.

This clone was observed once. The chain combines TRBV1 with TRBJ1-5. TRBV1 has pseudogene status. This CDR3 is 14 amino acids long. CDR3 bases: TGCACCAGCAGCTCGGGGGAATGCAGGCCGCCCCAGCATTTT. This translates into CTSSSGECRPPQHF.

The chain has TRBV12-5 and TRBJ1-5, with 7 bases aligning to TRBD1. Germline CDR1 reads LGHNT; CDR2 reads FRNRAP. J gave up 4 bases and V 6 bases, and 3 bases lay outside the gene matches. The CDR3 sequence is 13 residues long. CDR3 protein: CASGTGKNQPQHF. The CDR3 region has the DNA TGTGCTAGTGGGACAGGGAAAAATCAGCCCCAGCATTTT.

The chain joins TRBV5-5 to TRBJ2-7; 7 positions match TRBD2. Looked up from germline, CDR1 is SGHKS and CDR2 is YYEKEE (reference sequence). This CDR3 comprises 14 residues. V lost 4 bases to trimming and J lost 4 bases; unmatched junction nucleotides: 8. CDR3 nucleotide sequence: TGTGCCAGCAGCCTGGGGGGAGGGTTGTACGAGCAGTACTTC. The encoded protein is CASSLGGGLYEQYF.